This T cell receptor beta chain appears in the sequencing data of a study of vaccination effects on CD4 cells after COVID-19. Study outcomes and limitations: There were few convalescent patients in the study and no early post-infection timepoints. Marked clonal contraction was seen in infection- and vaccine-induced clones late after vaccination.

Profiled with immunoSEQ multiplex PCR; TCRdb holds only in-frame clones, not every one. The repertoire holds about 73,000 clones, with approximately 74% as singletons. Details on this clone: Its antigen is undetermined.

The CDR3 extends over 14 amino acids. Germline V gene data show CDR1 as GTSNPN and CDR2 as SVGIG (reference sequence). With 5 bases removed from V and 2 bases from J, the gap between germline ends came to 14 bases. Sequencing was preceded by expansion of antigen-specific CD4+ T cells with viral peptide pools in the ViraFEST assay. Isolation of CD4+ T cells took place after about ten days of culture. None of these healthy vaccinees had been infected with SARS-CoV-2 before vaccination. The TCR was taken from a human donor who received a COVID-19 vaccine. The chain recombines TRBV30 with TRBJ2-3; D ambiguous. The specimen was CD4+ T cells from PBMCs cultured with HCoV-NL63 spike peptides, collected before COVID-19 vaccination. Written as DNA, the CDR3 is TGTGCCTGGGAGCGTGGATACCCCACAGATACGCAGTATTTT. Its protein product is CAWERGYPTDTQYF. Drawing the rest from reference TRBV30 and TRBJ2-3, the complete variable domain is SQTIHQWPATLVQPVGSPLSLECTVEGTSNPNLYWYRQAAGRGLQLLFYSVGIGQISSEVPQNLSASRPQDRQFILSSKKLLLSDSGFYLCAWERGYPTDTQYFGPGTRLTVL.